Presented here are 11 T cell receptor beta chains from one specimen sequenced in a study of T cell repertoires in cytomegalovirus infection. TCRdb called the reads again in MiXCR, with one record for every CDR3 protein. The repertoire includes about 260,000 distinct CDR3 sequences, 9.1% of them detected once, and about 15% sits in the top ten. Material for sequencing was PBMCs. The origin of the receptors is a human donor in good health (CMV status not recorded). Some clones in this sample may be carry-over from other donors' samples.

V is TRBV12-3 or TRBV12-4 and J is TRBJ1-5; possibly TRBD1 for D (6 bases). V shed 8 bases and J shed 5 bases, with 16 bases lying between them. This CDR3 has 14 amino acids. The CDR3 reads CASQDSGNYQPQHF. The DNA of the CDR3 is TGTGCCAGCCAGGACAGCGGGAATTATCAGCCCCAGCATTTT.

This clonotype was counted many times. The genes are TRBV6-2 or TRBV6-3 and TRBJ2-7; possible D gene TRBD1, 6 bases. Germline values: CDR1 MNHEY, CDR2 SVGEGT. V was cut by 5 bases and J by 6 bases, with 11 bases left in between. The CDR3 is 12 amino acids. The CDR3 nucleotides read TGTGCCAGCAGTCTCCAGGGGTTCGAGCAGTACTTC. Its translation: CASSLQGFEQYF.

This clonotype was picked up many times. The rearrangement joins TRBV6-2 or TRBV6-3 to TRBJ1-2; D unresolved. CDR3 length: 17 amino acids. Trimming removed 3 bases from V and 0 bases from J, with 17 bases in between. Germline V gene sequence: CDR1 MNHEY, CDR2 SVGEGT. CDR3 in amino acids: CASSYMIRSSSNYGYTF. CDR3 coding DNA: TGTGCCAGCAGTTATATGATCCGGTCCTCTTCTAACTATGGCTACACCTTC.

The rearrangement joins TRBV6-8 to TRBJ1-1, with D unresolved. The CDR3 consists of 11 residues. V shed 2 bases and J shed 10 bases, with 8 bases lying between them. Per the germline V gene, CDR1 is MNHGY and CDR2 is SAAAGT. The CDR3 here is CASSYGQRAFF. CDR3 nucleotide sequence: TGTGCCAGCAGTTACGGGCAAAGAGCTTTCTTT.

This clonotype has a handful of counts. The V gene is TRBV7-2, the J gene TRBJ2-6; 7 bases match TRBD2. Trimming took 1 base from V and 1 from J; bases not matched to a gene: 13. CDR3 length: 20 amino acids. The germline V gene has CDR1 SGHTA and CDR2 FQGNSA. The CDR3 loop is CASSLVAIGGSGSGANVLTF. In DNA form, the CDR3 reads TGTGCCAGCAGCTTAGTCGCGATAGGCGGGAGTGGATCTGGGGCCAACGTCCTGACTTTC.

In its sample, this clonotype was seen many times. V is TRBV5-8 and J is TRBJ1-1; unclear D gene. The CDR3 runs to 18 residues. Trimming took 4 bases from V and 5 from J, leaving 27 bases between them. Germline CDR1 reads SGHTS; CDR2 reads YDEGEE. This chain's CDR3 is CASSPTARMSWMWTEAFF. In DNA, the CDR3 is TGTGCCAGCAGCCCGACCGCCCGTATGAGCTGGATGTGGACTGAAGCTTTCTTT. Combining the CDR3 with reference TRBV5-8 and TRBJ1-1 gives the whole variable domain EAGVTQSPTHLIKTRGQQATLRCSPISGHTSVYWYQQALGLGLQFLLWYDEGEERNRGNFPPRFSGRQFPNYSSELNVNALELEDSALYLCASSPTARMSWMWTEAFFGQGTRLTVV.

In this sample, this clonotype turned up a few times. The V gene is TRBV6-6, the J gene TRBJ1-3; TRBD1 agrees at 8 bases. The CDR3 spans 14 residues. V trimming: 5 bases; J trimming: 4 bases; junction bases outside the gene matches: 4. Germline V gene sequence: CDR1 MNHNY, CDR2 SVGAGI (reference sequence). The CDR3 DNA reads TGTGCCAGCAGTCAGGACAGGGTGGGAAACACCATATATTTT. Protein product: CASSQDRVGNTIYF.

This clonotype was seen only a few times. V gene TRBV20-1 combines with J gene TRBJ2-1, with 8 bases fitting TRBD2. Germline V gives CDR1 DFQATT, CDR2 SNEGSKA (reference sequence). This CDR3 comprises 16 residues. The J segment lost 8 bases and the V segment lost 3 bases, leaving 15 bases of the junction unmatched. CDR3 residues: CSARGFGSGDVYEQFF. DNA of the CDR3: TGCAGTGCTAGGGGGTTCGGTAGCGGGGACGTCTATGAGCAGTTCTTC.

This clonotype occurred many times. V gene TRBV7-2 combines with J gene TRBJ2-7, with no clear D. Germline V gene lookup returns CDR1 SGHTA and CDR2 FQGNSA. This CDR3 contains 11 residues. Trimming left V 5 bases short and J 3 bases short, with 5 bases between. CDR3 residues: CASSDIYEQYF. Here the CDR3 DNA reads TGTGCCAGCAGCGATATCTACGAGCAGTACTTC.

This clonotype was found many times. This chain links TRBV7-2 with TRBJ2-3; possibly TRBD2 for D (7 bases). Germline loops: CDR1 SGHTA, CDR2 FQGNSA. Trimming shortened V by 2 bases and J by 3 bases, and 15 bases separated the two germline ends. CDR3 length: 16 residues. The CDR3 DNA reads as TGTGCCAGCAGCTTATTGAGGGGGGGGTTGACAGATACGCAGTATTTT. This sequence encodes CASSLLRGGLTDTQYF.

This clonotype was found many times. The chain couples TRBV12-3 or TRBV12-4 to TRBJ1-2, with D possibly matching TRBD1 (6 bases). V shed 2 bases and J shed 5 bases, with 9 bases lying between them. CDR3 length: 13 amino acids. The CDR3 protein is CASSLQQGYGYTF. CDR3 sequence (DNA): TGTGCCAGCAGTTTACAACAGGGTTATGGCTACACCTTC.